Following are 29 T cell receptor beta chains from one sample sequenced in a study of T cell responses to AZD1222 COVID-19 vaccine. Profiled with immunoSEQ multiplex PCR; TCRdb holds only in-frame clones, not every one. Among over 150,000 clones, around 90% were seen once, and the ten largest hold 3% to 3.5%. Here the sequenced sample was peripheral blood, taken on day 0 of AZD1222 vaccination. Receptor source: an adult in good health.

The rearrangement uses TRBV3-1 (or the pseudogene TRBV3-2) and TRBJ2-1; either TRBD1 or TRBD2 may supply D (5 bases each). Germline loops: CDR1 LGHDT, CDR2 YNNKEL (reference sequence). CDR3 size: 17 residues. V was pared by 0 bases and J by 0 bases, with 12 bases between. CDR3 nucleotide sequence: TGTGCCAGCAGCCAAGAGTGGGGGTTACGCTCCTACAATGAGCAGTTCTTC. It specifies CASSQEWGLRSYNEQFF.

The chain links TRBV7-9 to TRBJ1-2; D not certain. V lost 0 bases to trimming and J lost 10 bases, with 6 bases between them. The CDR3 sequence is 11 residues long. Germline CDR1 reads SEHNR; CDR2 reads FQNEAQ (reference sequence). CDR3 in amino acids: CASSLAGYYTF. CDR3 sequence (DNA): TGTGCCAGCAGCTTAGCTGGGTACTACACCTTC.

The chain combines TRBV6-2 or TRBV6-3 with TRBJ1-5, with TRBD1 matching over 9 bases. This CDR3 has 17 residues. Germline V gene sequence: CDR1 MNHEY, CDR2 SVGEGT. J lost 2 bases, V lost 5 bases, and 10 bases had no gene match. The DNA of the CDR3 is TGTGCCAGCAGTGCGGGGACAGGGATTCGTCGCAATCAGCCCCAGCATTTT. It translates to CASSAGTGIRRNQPQHF.

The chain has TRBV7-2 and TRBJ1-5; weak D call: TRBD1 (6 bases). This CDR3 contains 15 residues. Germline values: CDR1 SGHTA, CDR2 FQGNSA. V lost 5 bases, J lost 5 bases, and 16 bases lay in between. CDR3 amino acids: CASSHTGSRDQPQHF. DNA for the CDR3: TGTGCCAGCAGCCATACAGGGTCGAGGGATCAGCCCCAGCATTTT.

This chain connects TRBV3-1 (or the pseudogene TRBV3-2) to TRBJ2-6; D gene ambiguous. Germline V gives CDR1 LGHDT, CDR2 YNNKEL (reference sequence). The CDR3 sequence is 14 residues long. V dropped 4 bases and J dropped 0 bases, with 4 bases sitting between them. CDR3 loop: CASSLHSGANVLTF. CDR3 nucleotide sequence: TGTGCCAGCAGCCTCCACTCTGGGGCCAACGTCCTGACTTTC.

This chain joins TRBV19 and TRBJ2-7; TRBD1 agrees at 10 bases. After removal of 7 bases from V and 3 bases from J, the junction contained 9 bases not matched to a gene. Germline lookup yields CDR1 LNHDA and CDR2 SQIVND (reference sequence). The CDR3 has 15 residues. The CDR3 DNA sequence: TGTGCCAGTACTCCCCGGACAGGGGGGAACTACGAGCAGTACTTC. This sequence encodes CASTPRTGGNYEQYF.

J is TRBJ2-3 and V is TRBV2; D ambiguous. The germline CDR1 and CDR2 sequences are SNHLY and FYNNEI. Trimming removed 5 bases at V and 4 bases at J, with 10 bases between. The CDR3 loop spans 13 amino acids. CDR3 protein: CASSSEFSDTQYF. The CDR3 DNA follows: TGTGCCAGCAGTTCGGAGTTCTCAGATACGCAGTATTTT.

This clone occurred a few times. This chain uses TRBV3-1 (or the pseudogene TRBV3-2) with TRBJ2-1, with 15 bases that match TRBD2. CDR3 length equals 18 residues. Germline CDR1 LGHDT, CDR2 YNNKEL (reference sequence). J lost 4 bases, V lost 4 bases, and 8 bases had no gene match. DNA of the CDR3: TGTGCCAGCAGCCGGGGACTAGCGGGGGGCCTACCTTACAATGAGCAGTTCTTC. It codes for CASSRGLAGGLPYNEQFF.

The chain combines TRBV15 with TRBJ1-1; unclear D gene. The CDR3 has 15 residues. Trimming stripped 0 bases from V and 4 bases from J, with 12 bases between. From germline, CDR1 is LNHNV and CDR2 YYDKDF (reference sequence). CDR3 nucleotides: TGTGCCACCAGCAGAGATCAGGTAAAGGGCACTGAAGCTTTCTTT. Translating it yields CATSRDQVKGTEAFF.

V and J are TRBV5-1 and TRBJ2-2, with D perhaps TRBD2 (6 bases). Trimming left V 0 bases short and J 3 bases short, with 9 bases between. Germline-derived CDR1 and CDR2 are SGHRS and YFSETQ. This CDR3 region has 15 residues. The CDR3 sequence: CASSLELAHTGELFF. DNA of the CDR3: TGCGCCAGCAGCTTGGAACTAGCACACACCGGGGAGCTGTTTTTT.

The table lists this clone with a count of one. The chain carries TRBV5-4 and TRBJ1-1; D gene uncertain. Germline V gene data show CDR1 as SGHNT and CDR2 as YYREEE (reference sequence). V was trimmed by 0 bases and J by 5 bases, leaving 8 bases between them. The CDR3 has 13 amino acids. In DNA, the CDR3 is TGTGCCAGCAGCTTGGACCCACCAACTGAAGCTTTCTTT. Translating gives CASSLDPPTEAFF.

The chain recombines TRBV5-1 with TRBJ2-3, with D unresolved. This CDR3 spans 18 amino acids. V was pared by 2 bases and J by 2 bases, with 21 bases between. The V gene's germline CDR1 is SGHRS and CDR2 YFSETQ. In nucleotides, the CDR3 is TGCGCCAGCAGCTTAGGTGGTGGACCAGCCAAAAACACAGATACGCAGTATTTT. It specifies CASSLGGGPAKNTDTQYF.

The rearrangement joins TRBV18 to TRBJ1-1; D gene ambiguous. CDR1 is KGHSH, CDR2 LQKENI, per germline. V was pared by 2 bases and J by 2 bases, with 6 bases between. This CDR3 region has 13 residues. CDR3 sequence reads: CASSPTDNTEAFF. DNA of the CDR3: TGTGCCAGCTCACCAACGGACAACACTGAAGCTTTCTTT.

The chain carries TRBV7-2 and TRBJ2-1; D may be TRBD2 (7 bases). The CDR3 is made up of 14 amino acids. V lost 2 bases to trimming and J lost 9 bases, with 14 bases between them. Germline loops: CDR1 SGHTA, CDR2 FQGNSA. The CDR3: CASSLPGGPGEQFF. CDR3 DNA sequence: TGTGCCAGCAGCTTACCGGGGGGCCCGGGTGAGCAGTTCTTC.

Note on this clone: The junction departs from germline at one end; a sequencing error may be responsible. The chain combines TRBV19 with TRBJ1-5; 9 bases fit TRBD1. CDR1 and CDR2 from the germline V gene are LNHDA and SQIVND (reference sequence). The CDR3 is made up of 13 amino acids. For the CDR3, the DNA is TGTGCCAGTAACACAGGGGGCAACCAGCCCCAGCATTTT. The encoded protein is CASNTGGNQPQHF.

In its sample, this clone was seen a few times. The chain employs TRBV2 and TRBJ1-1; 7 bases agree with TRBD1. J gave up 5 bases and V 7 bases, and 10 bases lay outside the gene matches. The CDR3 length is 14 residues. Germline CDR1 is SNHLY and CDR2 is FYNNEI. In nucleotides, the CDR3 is TGTGCCAGCAAGGCCCAGCAGGGGGATACTGAAGCTTTCTTT. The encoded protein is CASKAQQGDTEAFF. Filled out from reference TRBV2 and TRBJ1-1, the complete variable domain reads EPEVTQTPSHQVTQMGQEVILRCVPISNHLYFYWYRQILGQKVEFLVSFYNNEISEKSEIFDDQFSVERPDGSNFTLKIRSTKLEDSAMYFCASKAQQGDTEAFFGQGTRLTVV.

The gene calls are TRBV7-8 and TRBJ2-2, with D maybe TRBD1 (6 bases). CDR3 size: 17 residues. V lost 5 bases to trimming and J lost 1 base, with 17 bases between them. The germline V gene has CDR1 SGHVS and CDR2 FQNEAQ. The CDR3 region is CASSAKVGQKNTGELFF. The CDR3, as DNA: TGTGCCAGCAGCGCCAAGGTGGGACAAAAGAACACCGGGGAGCTGTTTTTT. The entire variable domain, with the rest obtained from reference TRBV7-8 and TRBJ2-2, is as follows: GAGVSQSPRYKVAKRGQDVALRCDPISGHVSLFWYQQALGQGPEFLTYFQNEAQLDKSGLPSDRFFAERPEGSVSTLKIQRTQQEDSAVYLCASSAKVGQKNTGELFFGEGSRLTVL.

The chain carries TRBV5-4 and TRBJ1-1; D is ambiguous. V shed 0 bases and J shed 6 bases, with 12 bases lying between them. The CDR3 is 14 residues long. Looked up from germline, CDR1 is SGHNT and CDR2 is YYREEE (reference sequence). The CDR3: CASSLVGEVAEAFF. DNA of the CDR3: TGTGCCAGCAGCTTGGTGGGAGAGGTCGCTGAAGCTTTCTTT.

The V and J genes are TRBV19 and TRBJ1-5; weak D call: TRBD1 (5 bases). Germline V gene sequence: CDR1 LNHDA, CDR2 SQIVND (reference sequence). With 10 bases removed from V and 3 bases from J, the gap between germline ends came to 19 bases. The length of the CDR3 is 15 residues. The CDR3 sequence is CAINPPGDPNQPQHF. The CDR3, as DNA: TGTGCCATTAATCCCCCCGGGGACCCCAATCAGCCCCAGCATTTT.

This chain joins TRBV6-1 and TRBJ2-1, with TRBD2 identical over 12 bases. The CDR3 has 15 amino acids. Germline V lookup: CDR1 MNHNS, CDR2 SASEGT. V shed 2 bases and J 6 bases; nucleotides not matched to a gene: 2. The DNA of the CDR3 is TGTGCCAGCAGTGAAACTAGCGGGGGGCCCAATGAGCAGTTCTTC. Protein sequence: CASSETSGGPNEQFF.

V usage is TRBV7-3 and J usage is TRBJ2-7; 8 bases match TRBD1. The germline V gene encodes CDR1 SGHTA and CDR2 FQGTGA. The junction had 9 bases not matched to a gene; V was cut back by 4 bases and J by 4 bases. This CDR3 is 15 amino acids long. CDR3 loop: CASSSRPGQDYEQYF. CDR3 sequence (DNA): TGTGCCAGCAGCTCCCGTCCGGGACAGGATTACGAGCAGTACTTC.

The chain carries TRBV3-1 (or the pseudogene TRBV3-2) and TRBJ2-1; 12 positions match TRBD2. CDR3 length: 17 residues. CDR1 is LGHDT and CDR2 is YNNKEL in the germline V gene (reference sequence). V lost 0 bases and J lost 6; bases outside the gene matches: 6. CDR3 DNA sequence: TGTGCCAGCAGCCAAGATGGGTCTAGCGGGGGGGCCAATGAGCAGTTCTTC. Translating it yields CASSQDGSSGGANEQFF.

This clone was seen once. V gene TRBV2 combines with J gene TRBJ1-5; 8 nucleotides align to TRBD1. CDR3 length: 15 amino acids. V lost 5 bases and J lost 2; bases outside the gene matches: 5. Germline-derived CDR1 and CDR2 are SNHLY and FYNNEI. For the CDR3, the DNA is TGTGCCAGCAGTCAGTTGGGACAGGGCAATCAGCCCCAGCATTTT. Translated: CASSQLGQGNQPQHF.

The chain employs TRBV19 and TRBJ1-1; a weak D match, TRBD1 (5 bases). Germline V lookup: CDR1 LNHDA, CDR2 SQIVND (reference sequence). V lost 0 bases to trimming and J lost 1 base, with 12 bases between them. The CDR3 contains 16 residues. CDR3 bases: TGTGCCAGTAGTATAGACCATACCGGGGGGAACACTGAAGCTTTCTTT. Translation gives CASSIDHTGGNTEAFF.

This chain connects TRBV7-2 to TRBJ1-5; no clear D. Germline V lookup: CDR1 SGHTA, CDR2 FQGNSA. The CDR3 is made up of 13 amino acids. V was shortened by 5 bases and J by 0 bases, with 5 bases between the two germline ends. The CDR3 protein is CASSPDSNQPQHF. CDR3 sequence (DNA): TGTGCCAGCAGCCCTGATAGCAATCAGCCCCAGCATTTT. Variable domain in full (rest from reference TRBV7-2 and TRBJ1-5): GAGVSQSPSNKVTEKGKDVELRCDPISGHTALYWYRQSLGQGLEFLIYFQGNSAPDKSGLPSDRFSAERTGGSVSTLTIQRTQQEDSAVYLCASSPDSNQPQHFGDGTRLSIL.

CDR3 region: CASSPGQENSPLHF. CDR3 bases: TGTGCCAGCTCACCGGGACAGGAAAATTCACCCCTCCACTTT. V and J are TRBV18 and TRBJ1-6; 8 bases map to TRBD1. This CDR3 is built from 14 residues. The V and J ends lost 3 bases and 7 bases, in that order; junction bases with no gene match: 2. The V gene's germline CDR1 is KGHSH and CDR2 LQKENI.

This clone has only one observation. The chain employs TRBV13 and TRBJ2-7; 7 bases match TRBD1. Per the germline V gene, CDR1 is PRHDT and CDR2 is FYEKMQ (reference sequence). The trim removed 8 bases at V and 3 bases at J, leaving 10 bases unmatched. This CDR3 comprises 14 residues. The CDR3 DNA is TGTGCCAGCTCACCGAGGACAGGAAGCTACGAGCAGTACTTC. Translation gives CASSPRTGSYEQYF.

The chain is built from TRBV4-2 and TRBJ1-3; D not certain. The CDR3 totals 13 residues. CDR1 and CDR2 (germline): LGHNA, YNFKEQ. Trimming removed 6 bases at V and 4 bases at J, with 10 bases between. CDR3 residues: CASSRRQGNTIYF. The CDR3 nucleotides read TGTGCCAGCAGTAGGCGACAAGGAAACACCATATATTTT.

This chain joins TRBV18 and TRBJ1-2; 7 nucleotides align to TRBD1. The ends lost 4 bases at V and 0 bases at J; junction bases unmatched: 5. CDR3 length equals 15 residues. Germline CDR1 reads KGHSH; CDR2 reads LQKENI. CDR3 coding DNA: TGTGCCAGCTCACACGGACAGGAGTCTAACTATGGCTACACCTTC. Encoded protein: CASSHGQESNYGYTF.